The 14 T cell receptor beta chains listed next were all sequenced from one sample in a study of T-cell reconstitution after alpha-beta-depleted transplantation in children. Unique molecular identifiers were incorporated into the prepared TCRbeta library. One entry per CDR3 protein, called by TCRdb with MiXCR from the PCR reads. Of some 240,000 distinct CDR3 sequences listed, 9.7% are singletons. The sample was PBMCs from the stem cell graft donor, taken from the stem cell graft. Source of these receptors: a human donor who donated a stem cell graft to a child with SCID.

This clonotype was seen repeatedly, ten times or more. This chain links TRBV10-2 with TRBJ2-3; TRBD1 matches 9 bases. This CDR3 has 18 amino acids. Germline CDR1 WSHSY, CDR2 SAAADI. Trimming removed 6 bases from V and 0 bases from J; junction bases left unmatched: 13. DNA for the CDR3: TGCGCCAGCAGACCGGGACAGGGAAGAGCGCTAAGCACAGATACGCAGTATTTT. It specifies CASRPGQGRALSTDTQYF.

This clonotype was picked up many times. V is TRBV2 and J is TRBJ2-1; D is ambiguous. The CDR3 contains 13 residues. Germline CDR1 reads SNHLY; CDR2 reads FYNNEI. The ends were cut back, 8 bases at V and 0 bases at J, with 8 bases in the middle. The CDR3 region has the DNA TGTGCCAGCGGGCGGCGCTCCTACAATGAGCAGTTCTTC. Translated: CASGRRSYNEQFF.

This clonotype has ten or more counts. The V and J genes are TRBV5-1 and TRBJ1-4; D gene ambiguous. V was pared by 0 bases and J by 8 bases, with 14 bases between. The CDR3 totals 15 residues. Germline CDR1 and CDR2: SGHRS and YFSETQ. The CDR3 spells CASSLVPSQAEKLFF. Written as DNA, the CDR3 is TGCGCCAGCAGCTTGGTCCCCTCCCAGGCGGAAAAACTGTTTTTT.

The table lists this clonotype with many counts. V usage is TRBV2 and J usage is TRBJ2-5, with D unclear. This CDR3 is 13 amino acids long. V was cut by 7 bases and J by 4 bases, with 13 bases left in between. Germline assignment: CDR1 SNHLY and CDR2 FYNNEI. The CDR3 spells CASNRRWLETQYF. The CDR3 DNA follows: TGTGCCAGCAATAGGCGGTGGTTAGAGACCCAGTACTTC. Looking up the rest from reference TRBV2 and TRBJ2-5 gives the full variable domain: EPEVTQTPSHQVTQMGQEVILRCVPISNHLYFYWYRQILGQKVEFLVSFYNNEISEKSEIFDDQFSVERPDGSNFTLKIRSTKLEDSAMYFCASNRRWLETQYFGPGTRLLVL.

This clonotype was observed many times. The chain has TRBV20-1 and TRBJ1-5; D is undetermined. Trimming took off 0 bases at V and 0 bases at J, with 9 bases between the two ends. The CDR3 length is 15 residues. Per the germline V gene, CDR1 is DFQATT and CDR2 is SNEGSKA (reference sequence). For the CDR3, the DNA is TGCAGTGCTAGAGATCTCAGCTATAGCAATCAGCCCCAGCATTTT. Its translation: CSARDLSYSNQPQHF.

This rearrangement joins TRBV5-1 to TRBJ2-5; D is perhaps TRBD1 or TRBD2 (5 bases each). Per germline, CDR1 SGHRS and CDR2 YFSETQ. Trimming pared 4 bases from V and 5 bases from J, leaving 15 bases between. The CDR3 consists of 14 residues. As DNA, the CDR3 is TGCGCCAGCAGCCCGGGACCCGACGGGGAGACCCAGTACTTC. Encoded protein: CASSPGPDGETQYF.

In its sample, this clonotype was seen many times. The CDR3 protein is CAWSPGVWNTEAFF. CDR3 DNA: TGTGCCTGGAGCCCAGGCGTCTGGAACACTGAAGCTTTCTTT. The chain carries TRBV30 and TRBJ1-1, with no clear D. Germline-derived CDR1 and CDR2 are GTSNPN and SVGIG (reference sequence). The CDR3 contains 14 residues. Trimming removed 3 bases at V and 1 base at J, with 12 bases between. The full variable domain, with the rest looked up from reference TRBV30 and TRBJ1-1, is SQTIHQWPATLVQPVGSPLSLECTVEGTSNPNLYWYRQAAGRGLQLLFYSVGIGQISSEVPQNLSASRPQDRQFILSSKKLLLSDSGFYLCAWSPGVWNTEAFFGQGTRLTVV.

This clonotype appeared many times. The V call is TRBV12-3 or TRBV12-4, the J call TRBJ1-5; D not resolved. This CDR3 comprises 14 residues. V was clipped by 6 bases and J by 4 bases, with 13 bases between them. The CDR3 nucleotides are TGTGCCAGCAGCCCACCGACCTATAATCAGCCCCAGCATTTT. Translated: CASSPPTYNQPQHF.

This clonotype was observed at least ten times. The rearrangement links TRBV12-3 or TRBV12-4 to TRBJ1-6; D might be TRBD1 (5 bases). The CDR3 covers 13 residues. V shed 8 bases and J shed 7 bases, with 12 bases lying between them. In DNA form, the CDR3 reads TGTGCCAGCTTGGGGCACTCAAATTCACCCCTCCACTTT. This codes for CASLGHSNSPLHF.

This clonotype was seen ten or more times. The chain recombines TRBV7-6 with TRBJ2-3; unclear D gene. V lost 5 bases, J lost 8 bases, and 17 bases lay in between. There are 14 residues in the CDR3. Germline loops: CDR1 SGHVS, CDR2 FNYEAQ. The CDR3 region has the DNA TGTGCCAGCAGCCCAGCCTTCCCGGGCCCTACGCAGTATTTT. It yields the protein CASSPAFPGPTQYF.

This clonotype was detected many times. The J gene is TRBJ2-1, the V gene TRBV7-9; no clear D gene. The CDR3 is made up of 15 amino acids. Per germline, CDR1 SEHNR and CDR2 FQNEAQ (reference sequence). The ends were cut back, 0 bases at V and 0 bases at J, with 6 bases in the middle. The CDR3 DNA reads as TGTGCCAGCAGCTTAGCGATTAGCTCCTACAATGAGCAGTTCTTC. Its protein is CASSLAISSYNEQFF.

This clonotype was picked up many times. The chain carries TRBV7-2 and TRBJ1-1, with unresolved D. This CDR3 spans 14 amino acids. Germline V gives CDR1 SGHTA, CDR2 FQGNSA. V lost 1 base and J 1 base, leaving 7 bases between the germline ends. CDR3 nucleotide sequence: TGTGCCAGCAGCTTAGTCGAGGGGAACACTGAAGCTTTCTTT. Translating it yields CASSLVEGNTEAFF. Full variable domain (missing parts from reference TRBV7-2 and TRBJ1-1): GAGVSQSPSNKVTEKGKDVELRCDPISGHTALYWYRQSLGQGLEFLIYFQGNSAPDKSGLPSDRFSAERTGGSVSTLTIQRTQQEDSAVYLCASSLVEGNTEAFFGQGTRLTVV.

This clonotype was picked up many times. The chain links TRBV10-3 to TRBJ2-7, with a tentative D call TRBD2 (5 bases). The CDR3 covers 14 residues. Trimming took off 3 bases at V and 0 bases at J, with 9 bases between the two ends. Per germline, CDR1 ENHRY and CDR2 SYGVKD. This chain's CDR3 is CAISEGLSSYEQYF. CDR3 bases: TGTGCCATCAGTGAAGGACTCAGCTCCTACGAGCAGTACTTC.

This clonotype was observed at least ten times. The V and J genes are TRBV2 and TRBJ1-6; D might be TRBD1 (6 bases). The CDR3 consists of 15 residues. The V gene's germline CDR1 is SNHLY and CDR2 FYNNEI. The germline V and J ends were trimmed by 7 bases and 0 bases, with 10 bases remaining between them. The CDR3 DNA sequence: TGTGCCAGCAAGGGGGGGAGCTCCTATAATTCACCCCTCCACTTT. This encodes CASKGGSSYNSPLHF.